Presented here are 8 T cell receptor beta chains from one specimen sequenced in a study of Ad26.COV2.S vaccination and SARS-CoV-2 variants. Treatment denoted: over 15 received Ad26.COV2.S at low or high dose, single or two shots; 5 received placebo; per-sample allocation not given. Each sample was drawn 63 days after the first injection (of vaccine or placebo). The data were produced by immunoSEQ multiplex PCR, yet TCRdb's version contains in-frame clones alone and is incomplete. This sample has fewer than 600,000 clones, with roughly 87% found just once. Sequenced here: peripheral blood, sampled in a trial of Ad26.COV2.S vaccine versus placebo. The receptors were gathered from a person between 18 and 60 years old who received the Ad26.COV2.S COVID-19 vaccine or a placebo.

J is TRBJ2-5 and V is TRBV3-1 (or the pseudogene TRBV3-2); D ambiguous. Between the trimmed V and J ends, which lost 4 bases and 5 bases, there was a span of 11 bases. Germline assignment: CDR1 LGHDT and CDR2 YNNKEL (reference sequence). CDR3 length: 13 amino acids. The CDR3 nucleotides read TGTGCCAGCAGCCCGACGCGGTCGGAGACCCAGTACTTC. Its protein is CASSPTRSETQYF.

This clone was seen just once. This chain joins TRBV3-1 (or the pseudogene TRBV3-2) and TRBJ2-5; D uncertain. The CDR3 is 14 amino acids. Germline values: CDR1 LGHDT, CDR2 YNNKEL (reference sequence). V was cut by 3 bases and J by 4 bases, with 12 bases left in between. As DNA, the CDR3 is TGTGCCAGCAGCCAGACCGGCGGCCCAGAGACCCAGTACTTC. This encodes CASSQTGGPETQYF.

This sequence joins TRBV12-3 or TRBV12-4 and TRBJ1-2; 7 bases are shared with TRBD1. CDR3 length equals 12 residues. With V trimmed by 11 bases and J by 8 bases, 11 bases remained unmatched. CDR3 in DNA: TGTGCCCAATCACGGGACAGTCTAGGCTACACCTTC. It codes for CAQSRDSLGYTF.

The rearrangement uses TRBV18 and TRBJ2-1; 13 nucleotides line up with TRBD2. V was clipped by 1 base and J by 6 bases; unmatched bases: 12. The CDR3 runs 19 residues. Per the germline V gene, CDR1 is KGHSH and CDR2 is LQKENI. CDR3: CASSPRSLLAGGPGNEQFF. DNA of the CDR3: TGTGCCAGCTCACCACGGTCCCTACTAGCGGGAGGGCCCGGCAATGAGCAGTTCTTC.

The V and J genes are TRBV6-5 and TRBJ2-3; 8 bases map to TRBD2. The CDR3 consists of 15 residues. The junction had 5 bases not matched to a gene; V was cut back by 2 bases and J by 4 bases. Germline values: CDR1 MNHEY, CDR2 SVGAGI. CDR3 region: CASSYGREGPDTQYF. Written as DNA, the CDR3 is TGTGCCAGCAGTTACGGACGGGAGGGCCCAGATACGCAGTATTTT.

The table lists this clone with a count of one. The same CDR3 can be traced to other DNA sequences in this sample. V is TRBV3-1 (or the pseudogene TRBV3-2) and J is TRBJ1-1; the D is unclear. V lost 1 base to trimming and J lost 2 bases, with 5 bases between them. The CDR3 has 13 amino acids. Per the germline V gene, CDR1 is LGHDT and CDR2 is YNNKEL (reference sequence). The CDR3 loop reads CASSQGLNTEAFF. The DNA for the CDR3 is TGTGCCAGCAGCCAAGGCCTTAACACTGAAGCTTTCTTT.

This chain uses TRBV27 with TRBJ2-6; D not resolved. Germline CDR1 is MNHEY and CDR2 is SMNVEV (reference sequence). There are 15 residues in the CDR3. Between the trimmed V and J ends, which lost 5 bases and 0 bases, there was a span of 8 bases. CDR3: CASSPQSSGANVLTF. The CDR3 DNA reads as TGTGCCAGCAGTCCACAGAGCTCTGGGGCCAACGTCCTGACTTTC.

This clone came up once. The chain recombines TRBV6-4 with TRBJ1-3; 7 bases match TRBD1. Germline V lookup: CDR1 MRHNA, CDR2 SNTAGT. V shed 2 bases and J 3 bases; nucleotides not matched to a gene: 1. The CDR3 extends over 14 amino acids. The CDR3 coding sequence is TGTGCCAGCAGTGACCCAGGGGGTGGAAACACCATATATTTT. Protein product: CASSDPGGGNTIYF.